Following are 21 T cell receptor beta chains from one sample sequenced in a study of identical twins. TCRdb re-called the 5' RACE reads through MiXCR, storing one row per CDR3 protein. The sample consists of 600,000 to 800,000 distinct CDR3 sequences, around 21% of them appearing once. The data were also submitted as part of a second study, on T cells expressing NK-cell markers.

The material sequenced was PBMCs. These receptor sequences come from a woman younger than 30 in good health.

The chain joins TRBV5-1 to TRBJ2-7; 7 bases are a match to TRBD2. Trimming removed 4 bases from V and 2 bases from J; junction bases left unmatched: 6. The CDR3 runs 14 residues. Germline V gene data show CDR1 as SGHRS and CDR2 as YFSETQ. CDR3 coding DNA: TGCGCCAGCAGCCCACAGGCGGGGGCCTACGAGCAGTACTTC. It translates to CASSPQAGAYEQYF. Together with reference TRBV5-1 and TRBJ2-7, the CDR3 gives the full variable domain: KAGVTQTPRYLIKTRGQQVTLSCSPISGHRSVSWYQQTPGQGLQFLFEYFSETQRNKGNFPGRFSGRQFSNSRSEMNVSTLELGDSALYLCASSPQAGAYEQYFGPGTRLTVT.

This CDR3 reads CASSAYRRGRTEAFF. The CDR3 DNA reads as TGTGCCAGCAGTGCATACAGGCGTGGGCGCACTGAAGCTTTCTTT. The chain joins TRBV25-1 to TRBJ1-1; tentatively, D is TRBD1 (5 bases). CDR1 is MGHDK, CDR2 SYGVNS, per germline. V was cut by 4 bases and J by 4 bases, with 16 bases left in between. The CDR3 covers 15 residues.

This clonotype was counted many times. The chain joins TRBV12-3 or TRBV12-4 to TRBJ1-4, with unresolved D. The germline V and J ends were trimmed by 2 bases and 6 bases, with 7 bases remaining between them. The CDR3 has 13 amino acids. Written as DNA, the CDR3 is TGTGCCAGCAGTTTATTAATCGATGAAAAACTGTTTTTT. Translating gives CASSLLIDEKLFF.

This clonotype was seen at least ten times. J is TRBJ1-5 and V is TRBV20-1, with D hard to call. The length of the CDR3 is 13 residues. Germline V gives CDR1 DFQATT, CDR2 SNEGSKA (reference sequence). Between the trimmed V and J ends, which lost 6 bases and 4 bases, there was a span of 13 bases. The CDR3 sequence: CSAHETVNQPQHF. The CDR3 nucleotides read TGCAGTGCCCACGAAACAGTTAATCAGCCCCAGCATTTT.

This clonotype is a singleton in its sample. This chain links TRBV7-8 with TRBJ2-7; D might be TRBD1 (6 bases). The CDR3 spans 12 residues. Germline CDR1 and CDR2: SGHVS and FQNEAQ. The V gene lost 8 bases and the J gene lost 6 bases, with 14 bases spanning the gap. As DNA, the CDR3 is TGTGCCAGCCGGACAGATCAGAGCGAGCAGTACTTC. Its protein is CASRTDQSEQYF.

The table lists this clonotype with many counts. The chain joins TRBV29-1 to TRBJ1-2; 10 bases are a match to TRBD1. Germline CDR1 reads SQVTM; CDR2 reads ANQGSEA. With V trimmed by 4 bases and J by 8 bases, 1 base remained unmatched. This CDR3 contains 11 residues. In DNA form, the CDR3 reads TGCAGCGTTGCGACAGGGGGCGGCTACACCTTC. Residues: CSVATGGGYTF.

This sequence joins TRBV7-9 and TRBJ2-7; a possible D gene is TRBD2 (5 bases). V was clipped by 5 bases and J by 3 bases, with 20 bases between them. CDR1 and CDR2 from the germline V gene are SEHNR and FQNEAQ (reference sequence). This CDR3 has 16 amino acids. CDR3 DNA: TGTGCCAGCAGCCCGCCAAGAGCTTCGGGGTACTACGAGCAGTACTTC. Its translation is CASSPPRASGYYEQYF.

The sample holds many counts of this clonotype. The chain recombines TRBV7-2 with TRBJ2-1; 10 nucleotides agree with TRBD2. The CDR3 is made up of 15 amino acids. V lost 7 bases to trimming and J lost 8 bases; unmatched junction nucleotides: 11. CDR1 is SGHTA and CDR2 is FQGNSA in the germline V gene. The CDR3, as DNA: TGTGCCAGCATGTGGGGGACTAGCGTTTCGGATGAGCAGTTCTTC. It is translated as CASMWGTSVSDEQFF.

This clonotype was counted only a few times. The V gene is TRBV5-1, the J gene TRBJ1-2; a possible D gene is TRBD1 (5 bases). From germline, CDR1 is SGHRS and CDR2 YFSETQ. The V end was cut by 5 bases, the J end by 5 bases, with 10 bases between. The CDR3 extends over 12 amino acids. The CDR3 loop reads CASSPGHYGYTF. The CDR3 coding sequence is TGCGCCAGCAGTCCCGGACATTATGGCTACACCTTC.

CDR3 amino acids: CSVVPLYNEQFF. The CDR3 nucleotides are TGCAGCGTTGTGCCACTATACAATGAGCAGTTCTTC. The chain couples TRBV29-1 to TRBJ2-1; D gene ambiguous. This CDR3 contains 12 residues. Germline lookup yields CDR1 SQVTM and CDR2 ANQGSEA. V lost 4 bases, J lost 4 bases, and 8 bases lay in between.

The chain carries TRBV10-3 and TRBJ1-1; TRBD1 might be the D (6 bases). The CDR3 runs 14 residues. V gave up 4 bases and J gave up 5 bases, with 14 bases separating them. Germline lookup yields CDR1 ENHRY and CDR2 SYGVKD. CDR3 region: CAISAPGAKTEAFF. The DNA of the CDR3 is TGTGCCATCAGTGCGCCGGGGGCGAAAACTGAAGCTTTCTTT.

The table lists this clonotype with many counts. The chain combines TRBV20-1 with TRBJ1-4; the D is unclear. CDR1 is DFQATT, CDR2 SNEGSKA, per germline (reference sequence). Trimming removed 3 bases at V and 8 bases at J, with 7 bases between. This CDR3 is 11 amino acids long. CDR3 region: CSASGNEKLFF. CDR3 sequence (DNA): TGCAGTGCTAGTGGTAACGAAAAACTGTTTTTT.

This clonotype was recorded many times. The rearrangement uses TRBV12-3 or TRBV12-4 and TRBJ1-2; 11 bases fit TRBD1. CDR3 length: 14 amino acids. V was pared by 5 bases and J by 3 bases, with 2 bases of the junction left unmatched. The CDR3 sequence: CASSRTGGDYGYTF. CDR3 bases: TGTGCCAGCAGTAGGACAGGGGGCGACTATGGCTACACCTTC.

This clonotype was counted many times. V gene TRBV20-1 combines with J gene TRBJ2-3, with D unresolved. Deletions cut 3 bases from V and 8 bases from J, with 15 bases between. Germline loops: CDR1 DFQATT, CDR2 SNEGSKA (reference sequence). This CDR3 comprises 13 residues. The CDR3 bases are TGCAGTGCTAGCAGTATCGACCTTGTTACGCAGTATTTT. It is translated as CSASSIDLVTQYF.

This clonotype was found a few times. The J gene is TRBJ2-7, the V gene TRBV7-2, with D hard to call. The CDR3 runs to 14 residues. CDR1 is SGHTA, CDR2 FQGNSA, per germline. Trimming pared 5 bases from V and 1 base from J, leaving 12 bases between. This chain's CDR3 is CASSTDPWSYEQYF. The CDR3 DNA sequence: TGTGCCAGCAGCACGGACCCATGGTCCTACGAGCAGTACTTC. Together with reference TRBV7-2 and TRBJ2-7, the CDR3 gives the full variable domain: GAGVSQSPSNKVTEKGKDVELRCDPISGHTALYWYRQSLGQGLEFLIYFQGNSAPDKSGLPSDRFSAERTGGSVSTLTIQRTQQEDSAVYLCASSTDPWSYEQYFGPGTRLTVT.

The gene calls are TRBV12-3 or TRBV12-4 and TRBJ2-1; possible D gene TRBD1, 6 bases. Trimming left V 5 bases short and J 3 bases short, with 8 bases between. The CDR3 contains 13 residues. The CDR3: CASSRQDYNEQFF. The CDR3 DNA reads TGTGCCAGCAGTCGACAGGACTACAATGAGCAGTTCTTC.

This chain uses TRBV29-1 with TRBJ2-3; 8 bases are a match to TRBD2. CDR1 and CDR2 from the germline V gene are SQVTM and ANQGSEA. The CDR3 extends over 16 amino acids. V was pared by 0 bases and J by 0 bases, with 5 bases of the junction left unmatched. The CDR3 DNA reads TGCAGCGTTGAAGATCGGGGGGGGCCCAGCACAGATACGCAGTATTTT. This sequence encodes CSVEDRGGPSTDTQYF.

The chain combines TRBV20-1 with TRBJ2-3, with 9 nucleotides matching TRBD1. This CDR3 is 12 amino acids long. Germline values: CDR1 DFQATT, CDR2 SNEGSKA (reference sequence). V dropped 7 bases and J dropped 1; count of bases not matched to a gene: 0. CDR3 nucleotides: TGCAGTGGGGACAGGGGCACAGATACGCAGTATTTT. This gives the protein CSGDRGTDTQYF.

With regard to this clonotype: The junction shows a germline mismatch at one end, possibly a read error. The chain couples TRBV12-3 or TRBV12-4 to TRBJ2-3, with a possible D match to TRBD2 (5 bases). This CDR3 spans 13 amino acids. The CDR3 protein is CASSLRETATQYF. The CDR3 DNA is TGTGCCAGCAGTTTACGGGAAACAGCTACGCAGTATTTT.

The chain uses TRBV12-3 or TRBV12-4 and TRBJ1-5; D perhaps matches TRBD1 (5 bases). V was trimmed by 7 bases and J by 7 bases, leaving 11 bases between them. The CDR3 extends over 12 amino acids. CDR3 residues: CASKGSGQPQHF. The DNA of the CDR3 is TGTGCCAGCAAGGGGTCGGGACAGCCCCAGCATTTT.

This clonotype was counted only a few times. The chain links TRBV12-3 or TRBV12-4 to TRBJ2-2; D is uncertain. CDR3 length: 12 residues. V dropped 5 bases and J dropped 7 bases, with 8 bases sitting between them. CDR3: CASSTRYGELFF. The CDR3 nucleotides are TGTGCCAGCAGTACTCGGTACGGGGAGCTGTTTTTT.